This TCR beta chain was sequenced for a study of blood T cells in healthy people across ages. General study findings and limits: In long-lived donors, naive CD4+ cell counts and diversity exceeded those of aged donors.

As for this clonotype: Its antigen remains unknown.

The authors ran a second PCR of 7 to 11 cycles using a sample-barcoded 5' primer and a J-beta primer mix. In TCRdb, the 5' RACE reads were re-called with MiXCR into one record per CDR3 protein. Here the sample spans around 870,000 distinct CDR3 sequences, roughly 26% being singletons. Trimming pared 7 bases from V and 2 bases from J, leaving 23 bases between. Germline-derived CDR1 and CDR2 are MNHEY and SVGEGT. The length of the CDR3 is 18 residues. The clonotype originates from a woman older than 75 in good health. This chain joins TRBV6-2 or TRBV6-3 and TRBJ2-2, with D possibly matching TRBD1 (6 bases). The sequenced sample was blood. The CDR3 protein is CASITSRVTGPNTGELFF. The CDR3 DNA is TGTGCCAGCATCACCTCTCGGGTTACAGGGCCCAACACCGGGGAGCTGTTTTTT.